This T cell receptor beta chain stems from a study of T-cell memory formation after mild COVID-19. For the study at large: Largely, the TCR clusters proved donor specific. Study-wide results and caveats: Among contracting clones, CD4+ were mainly CM/EM and CD8+ enriched in EMRA. Some responding clones appeared in pre-infection memory, suggesting cross-reactive memory joined.

This clonotype appeared a few times. Its antigen is still unknown. Germline V gene sequence: CDR1 LGHNT, CDR2 FRNRAP. The trim removed 1 base at V and 3 bases at J, leaving 14 bases unmatched. The CDR3 is made up of 19 amino acids. From 5'RACE with constant-segment primers came TCR alpha and TCR beta cDNA libraries that carried sample barcodes and UMIs. In TCRdb, the 5' RACE reads were re-called with MiXCR into one record per CDR3 protein. The sample includes some 270,000 distinct CDR3 sequences, 15% to 17% of them seen just once. The rearrangement uses TRBV12-5 and TRBJ2-1; 8 bases align to TRBD1. Sequenced material: PBMCs or a T cell subset sorted from them (not recorded which). This receptor was taken from an adult woman who had mild COVID-19 (a few samples of this study predate the infection). Cell type and time point are not known. This chain's CDR3 is CASGLAYGQGLDYYNEQFF. DNA of the CDR3: TGTGCTAGTGGTTTGGCCTATGGACAGGGCCTCGACTACTACAATGAGCAGTTCTTC.